Described below is a single T cell receptor beta chain sequence and its context. In the authors' workflow: The assay estimated nucleated cells by amplifying reference gene primers. TCRdb keeps only in-frame clones here, not all; method: immunoSEQ multiplex PCR. That table furnishes V, J and clone size, whereas the DNA furnished D and trimming. The data contain some 58,000 clones, roughly 85% of them singletons. Germline loops: CDR1 SGDLS, CDR2 YYNGEE. This CDR3 has 15 residues. With V trimmed by 0 bases and J by 4 bases, 5 bases remained unmatched. The data were taken from a study of blood T cell repertoires in COVID-19. Study context: COVID-19 samples from acute and convalescent phases originated in the United States, Italy and Spain. Sample material is recorded as cDNA or gDNA derived from T cells, B-cell-depleted T cells, or PBMCs.

This TCR came from a man in his forties with acute or convalescent COVID-19. The V call is TRBV9, the J call TRBJ2-3, with TRBD1 matching over 7 bases. Source material: peripheral blood. The CDR3: CASSVEGARADTQYF. The CDR3 DNA is TGTGCCAGCAGCGTAGAGGGGGCCCGTGCAGATACGCAGTATTTT.